This T cell receptor beta chain was observed in a study of cytomegalovirus exposure and HLA in healthy donors. PCR involved 60 Vbeta and 13 Jbeta primers. Produced via immunoSEQ multiplex PCR; TCRdb's table is partial and in-frame only. The repertoire holds around 190,000 clones, 70% to 85% seen once, with more than 0.95% in the top ten. Broader study findings: High sensitivity and specificity were reportedly achieved when the classifier diagnosed cytomegalovirus status.

On this clone itself: Its specificity is not known.

V gave up 4 bases and J gave up 5 bases; unmatched junction bases: 6. There are 15 residues in the CDR3. CDR1 is SGHRS, CDR2 YFSETQ, per germline. The chain links TRBV5-1 to TRBJ1-4, with 9 bases that match TRBD1. Sequenced: PBMCs. This TCR was recovered from a girl aged 2-10 years in good health and CMV-seropositive. In DNA, the CDR3 is TGCGCCAGCAGCCAGGGACAGGGACGGAATGAAAAACTGTTTTTT. Translated: CASSQGQGRNEKLFF.